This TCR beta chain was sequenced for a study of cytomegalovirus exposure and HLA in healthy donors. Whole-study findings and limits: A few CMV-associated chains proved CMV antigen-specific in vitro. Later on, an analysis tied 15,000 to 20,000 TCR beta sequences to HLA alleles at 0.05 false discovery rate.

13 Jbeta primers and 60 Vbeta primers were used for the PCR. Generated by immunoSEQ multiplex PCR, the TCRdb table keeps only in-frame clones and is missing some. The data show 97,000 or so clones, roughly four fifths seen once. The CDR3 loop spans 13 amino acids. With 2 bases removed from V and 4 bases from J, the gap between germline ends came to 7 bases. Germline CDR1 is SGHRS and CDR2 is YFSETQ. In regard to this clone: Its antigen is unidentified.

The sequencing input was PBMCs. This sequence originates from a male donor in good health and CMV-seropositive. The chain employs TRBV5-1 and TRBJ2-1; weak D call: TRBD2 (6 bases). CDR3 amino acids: CASSFGTYNEQFF. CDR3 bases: TGCGCCAGCAGCTTCGGGACTTACAATGAGCAGTTCTTC.